These T cell receptor beta chains were read from a single sample in a study of CD4+ T cells in melanoma. Produced via immunoSEQ multiplex PCR; TCRdb's table is partial and in-frame only. The table has around 50,000 clones, about 88% seen once. Material for sequencing was peripheral blood. These TCRs come from a human donor with melanoma. The CDR3 runs from the conserved cysteine through the conserved F or W. The D gene is left open where the match is weak. A row's size may be missing; if present it is once, few, many or a size class.

J	D	size	V	CDR3
TRBJ1-5	TRBD1	.	TRBV2	CASSSGQDYSNQPQHF
TRBJ2-7	.	.	TRBV20-1	CSARVLYEQYF
TRBJ2-7	.	once	TRBV28	CASSLTATARTSYEQYF
TRBJ2-1	.	.	TRBV5-1	CATKLSSYNEQFF
TRBJ2-7	.	.	TRBV11-3	CASSSPEVKPYEQYF
TRBJ2-2	.	.	TRBV6-5	CASSYSLPNTGELFF
TRBJ2-7	TRBD1	.	TRBV30	CAWRVWDRGSYEQYF
TRBJ2-2	.	.	TRBV7-2	CASSLGQAGGELFF
TRBJ1-1	.	.	TRBV5-1	CASSLTSSTNTEAFF
TRBJ2-5	TRBD1	.	TRBV7-9	CASSPAHRGTQETQYF
TRBJ2-7	.	many	TRBV7-6	CASSLRLGTNGEQYF
TRBJ2-7	.	.	TRBV10-1	CASSGQQGSYEQYF
TRBJ1-2	.	.	TRBV5-4	CASSLGGPSNYGYTF
TRBJ1-1	.	.	TRBV5-6	CASSWGISMNTEAFF
TRBJ1-1	TRBD1	.	TRBV10-3	CAISDRGFAEAFF
TRBJ1-2	.	.	TRBV11-3	CASSLARDLGYGYTF
TRBJ2-7	.	.	TRBV5-4	CASSEDGYEQYF
TRBJ2-3	.	.	TRBV9	CASSVGGSFTDTQYF
TRBJ1-6	TRBD1	.	TRBV7-9	CASSQEITGVGNSPLHF
TRBJ2-1	.	.	TRBV9	CASSVQDNEQFF
TRBJ1-1	.	.	TRBV11-2	CASSLVRERSFEAFF
TRBJ2-1	.	.	TRBV11-1	CASSLGAPGFDYNEQFF
TRBJ2-1	.	.	TRBV18	CASHPPGGAGNEQFF
TRBJ1-3	.	.	TRBV30	CALGVSGNTIYF
TRBJ1-4	.	once	TRBV2	CASNRAREKLFF
TRBJ1-2	TRBD1	.	TRBV29-1	CSVGDRVRNYGYTF
TRBJ2-3	.	.	TRBV6-5	CASSYSRDTQYF
TRBJ2-7	.	.	TRBV7-9	CASSLVGGASFYEQYF
TRBJ2-3	.	.	TRBV29-1	CSAYTDTQYF
TRBJ1-5	TRBD1	.	TRBV15	CATSRLGQGGGQPQHF
TRBJ2-1	.	.	TRBV6-1	CASSAERSSVNDNEQFF
TRBJ2-3	.	.	TRBV28	CASTYPGDSSTDTQYF
TRBJ1-2	.	.	TRBV30	CAWMGIKGQFYGYTF
TRBJ1-6	.	.	TRBV19	CASSRLNSPLHF
TRBJ2-1	.	.	TRBV4-1	CASSQAGNSYNEQFF
TRBJ1-5	.	.	TRBV6-1	CASSEGGAGGEPQHF
TRBJ2-7	.	once	TRBV6-5	CASSTTGRTYEQYF
TRBJ2-3	.	.	TRBV11-2	CATQVVADTQYF
TRBJ1-1	.	once	TRBV2	CASSEAGAYSGAFF
TRBJ2-3	TRBD1	.	TRBV5-5	CASSTGQGSERDTQYF
TRBJ2-7	TRBD2	.	TRBV7-2	CASSLTGTSLYEQYF
TRBJ2-6	.	.	TRBV2	CASSSGQYSGANVLTF
TRBJ2-5	TRBD1	once	TRBV4-2	CASSRWGQAQETQYF
TRBJ1-3	.	.	TRBV18	CASSPGQTSGNTIYF
TRBJ2-7	TRBD1	.	TRBV4-1	CASSQEGSGTGRDEQYF
TRBJ1-4	.	.	TRBV5-4	CASSLTDATNEKLFF
TRBJ2-1	TRBD2	.	TRBV4-1	CASSRGGEGNEQFF
TRBJ2-2	TRBD2	.	TRBV9	CASSVESGGTTGELFF
TRBJ2-7	.	.	TRBV19	CASSHRGSSYEQYF
TRBJ2-7	.	many	TRBV10-3	CAISESPYEQYF
TRBJ2-1	.	.	TRBV7-8	CASSLILTSWNEQFF
TRBJ2-7	.	.	TRBV9	CASSVGWDVAYEQYF
TRBJ2-4	TRBD2	.	TRBV9	CASSAGLAGLAKNIQYF
TRBJ2-3	TRBD2	.	TRBV9	CASSSPVRRGATDTQYF
TRBJ2-3	TRBD2	.	TRBV5-1	CASSLLAGDTQYF